The present T cell receptor beta chain was sequenced within a study of T cell responses to AZD1222 COVID-19 vaccine. This clone was recorded only once. What it recognizes is unknown. The junction departs from germline at one end; a sequencing error may be responsible. Study-level findings and limits: A mostly white British donor set with more females was recruited, and clonal diversity was possibly underestimated. Repertoires were obtained solely post-peak T cell response.

TCRdb keeps only in-frame clones here, not all; method: immunoSEQ multiplex PCR. This table holds hundreds of thousands of clones, approximately 94% found once. This clonotype was sampled from an adult in good health. The specimen was peripheral blood, collected on day 0 of MenACWY control vaccination.

The CDR3 reads CASSRFGTSEKLFF. The CDR3 region has the DNA TGTGCCAGCAGTCGCTTCGGGACTAGTGAAAAACTGTTTTTT. The V and J genes are TRBV9 and TRBJ1-4; possibly TRBD1 for D (5 bases). There are 14 residues in the CDR3. Germline V gene lookup returns CDR1 SGDLS and CDR2 YYNGEE.